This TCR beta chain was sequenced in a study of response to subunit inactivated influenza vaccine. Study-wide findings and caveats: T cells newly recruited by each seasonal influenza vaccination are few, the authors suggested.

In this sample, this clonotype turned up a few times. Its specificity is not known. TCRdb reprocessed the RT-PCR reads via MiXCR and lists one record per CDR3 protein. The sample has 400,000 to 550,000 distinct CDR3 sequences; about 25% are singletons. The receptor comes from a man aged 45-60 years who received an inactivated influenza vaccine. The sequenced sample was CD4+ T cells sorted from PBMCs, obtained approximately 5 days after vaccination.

The CDR3 reads CASRSTPTYEQYF. DNA of the CDR3: TGTGCCAGCAGATCGACACCCACCTACGAGCAGTACTTC. V and J are TRBV6-2 or TRBV6-3 and TRBJ2-7; no firm D call. CDR1 MNHEY and CDR2 SVGEGT come from the germline V gene. The CDR3 covers 13 residues. Trimming left V 6 bases short and J 2 bases short, with 11 bases between.